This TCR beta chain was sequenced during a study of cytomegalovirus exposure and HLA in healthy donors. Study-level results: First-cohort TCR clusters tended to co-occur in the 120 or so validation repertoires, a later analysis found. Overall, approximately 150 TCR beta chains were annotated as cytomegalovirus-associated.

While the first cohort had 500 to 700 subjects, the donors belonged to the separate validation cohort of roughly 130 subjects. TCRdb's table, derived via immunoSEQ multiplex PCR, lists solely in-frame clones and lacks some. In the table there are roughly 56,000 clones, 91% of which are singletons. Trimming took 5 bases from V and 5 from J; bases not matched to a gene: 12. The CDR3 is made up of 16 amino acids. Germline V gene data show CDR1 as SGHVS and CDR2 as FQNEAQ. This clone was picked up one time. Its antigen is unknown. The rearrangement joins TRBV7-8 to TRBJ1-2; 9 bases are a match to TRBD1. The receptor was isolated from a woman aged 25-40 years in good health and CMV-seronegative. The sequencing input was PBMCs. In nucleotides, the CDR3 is TGTGCCAGCAGCCAAGGTGGGACAGGGTTGTTGTATGGCTACACCTTC. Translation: CASSQGGTGLLYGYTF.